The 19 T cell receptor beta chains presented below share a single source sample, sequenced in a study of early T cells in non-severe SARS-CoV-2 infection. TCRdb reprocessed the 5' RACE reads with MiXCR, giving one entry per CDR3 protein. This table holds about 72,000 distinct CDR3 sequences, approximately 9% found once. Sequenced sample: whole blood. Receptor source: an adult who was a healthcare worker with PCR-confirmed SARS-CoV-2 infection or an uninfected control (not recorded which).

V gene TRBV10-2 combines with J gene TRBJ2-1; 8 bases agree with TRBD2. The V gene end was trimmed by 5 bases and the J gene end by 3 bases; junction bases not matched to a gene: 3. The CDR3 covers 14 residues. Per germline, CDR1 WSHSY and CDR2 SAAADI. CDR3 loop: CASSLAGNYNEQFF. The CDR3 DNA follows: TGCGCCAGCAGTTTAGCGGGGAACTACAATGAGCAGTTCTTC.

The chain recombines TRBV15 with TRBJ2-1; D remains ambiguous. Germline lookup yields CDR1 LNHNV and CDR2 YYDKDF (reference sequence). The CDR3 covers 12 residues. The V gene lost 5 bases and the J gene lost 12 bases, with 14 bases spanning the gap. The DNA for the CDR3 is TGTGCCACCAGCGACTGGACCACCCTGCAGTTCTTC. Translated, it gives CATSDWTTLQFF. The full variable domain, completed using reference TRBV15 and TRBJ2-1, is DAMVIQNPRYQVTQFGKPVTLSCSQTLNHNVMYWYQQKSSQAPKLLFHYYDKDFNNEADTPDNFQSRRPNTSFCFLDIRSPGLGDTAMYLCATSDWTTLQFFGPGTRLTVL.

This clonotype occurred a few times. The V and J genes are TRBV7-3 and TRBJ2-3; 11 bases agree with TRBD2. This CDR3 spans 16 amino acids. Germline values: CDR1 SGHTA, CDR2 FQGTGA. Losses at the gene ends were 4 bases for V and 2 bases for J; bases not matched to a gene: 5. This chain's CDR3 is CASSSLAGGNTDTQYF. The CDR3, as DNA: TGTGCCAGCAGCTCCTTAGCGGGAGGGAACACAGATACGCAGTATTTT.

Only a few counts were recorded for this clonotype. The chain has TRBV29-1 and TRBJ1-1, with unresolved D. CDR3 length: 13 residues. The germline V gene encodes CDR1 SQVTM and CDR2 ANQGSEA. The V end lost 7 bases, the J end lost 1 base, and 13 bases lay between the germline ends. CDR3 sequence: CSGRGRTNTEAFF. In DNA form, the CDR3 reads TGCAGCGGACGAGGACGGACGAACACTGAAGCTTTCTTT.

In this sample, this clonotype turned up a few times. The rearrangement joins TRBV27 to TRBJ2-7; a weak D match, TRBD1 (6 bases). The CDR3 has 13 residues. Germline V gives CDR1 MNHEY, CDR2 SMNVEV (reference sequence). V was pared by 8 bases and J by 3 bases, with 14 bases between. The CDR3 DNA sequence: TGTGCCAGCGGAAGACAGGTAGGCTACGAGCAGTACTTC. Protein product: CASGRQVGYEQYF.

V gene TRBV29-1 combines with J gene TRBJ1-2; D might be TRBD1 (5 bases). The germline gives CDR1 SQVTM, CDR2 ANQGSEA. With 6 bases removed from V and 8 bases from J, the gap between germline ends came to 16 bases. The CDR3 runs to 12 residues. The chain's CDR3 is CSVGEIQTGYTF. CDR3 nucleotides: TGCAGCGTGGGGGAGATACAAACAGGCTACACCTTC.

In its sample, this clonotype was seen a few times. The CDR3 DNA reads as TGTGCCAGCAGTCCCGGGACAGCTGAAGGGGCCCAGTACTTC. Protein sequence: CASSPGTAEGAQYF. The chain couples TRBV12-3 or TRBV12-4 to TRBJ2-5, with TRBD1 matching over 7 bases. The V gene end was trimmed by 5 bases and the J gene end by 9 bases; junction bases not matched to a gene: 12. The length of the CDR3 is 14 residues.

This clonotype was found a few times. The rearrangement uses TRBV6-5 and TRBJ2-5, with TRBD2 matching over 9 bases. The CDR3 is 17 amino acids. After removal of 0 bases from V and 4 bases from J, the junction contained 9 bases not matched to a gene. The germline V gene encodes CDR1 MNHEY and CDR2 SVGAGI. Written as DNA, the CDR3 is TGTGCCAGCAGTTACTCGAAGGCGGGAGGGCCTGGAGAGACCCAGTACTTC. It codes for CASSYSKAGGPGETQYF.

The rearrangement uses TRBV12-3 or TRBV12-4 and TRBJ2-3; 7 bases agree with TRBD2. The CDR3 covers 14 residues. V lost 3 bases and J lost 4; bases outside the gene matches: 4. The CDR3 here is CASSFRAGSDTQYF. The CDR3 coding sequence is TGTGCCAGCAGTTTTAGAGCGGGATCAGATACGCAGTATTTT.

This rearrangement joins TRBV20-1 to TRBJ2-3; no definite D call. Germline CDR1 DFQATT, CDR2 SNEGSKA (reference sequence). This CDR3 has 15 residues. Trimming cost V 0 bases and J 5 bases, with 15 bases left between them. The DNA for the CDR3 is TGCAGTGCTAGAGATGTCGCCCAGAGCGAAGATACGCAGTATTTT. Amino acids: CSARDVAQSEDTQYF.

This clonotype was seen only a few times. The chain carries TRBV11-3 and TRBJ2-7; 11 bases align to TRBD2. Looked up from germline, CDR1 is SGHNT and CDR2 is YENEEA. CDR3 length: 15 amino acids. V lost 5 bases, J lost 6 bases, and 9 bases stayed unmatched. This chain's CDR3 is CASSPGGLAGGEQYF. CDR3 nucleotide sequence: TGTGCCAGCAGCCCAGGAGGGCTAGCGGGAGGCGAGCAGTACTTC.

The chain couples TRBV20-1 to TRBJ2-5, with TRBD2 identical over 8 bases. CDR3 length: 14 amino acids. Germline-derived CDR1 and CDR2 are DFQATT and SNEGSKA (reference sequence). With V trimmed by 1 base and J by 5 bases, 6 bases remained unmatched. The DNA of the CDR3 is TGCAGTGCTAGAGTTAGCGGGGCAATCGAGACCCAGTACTTC. This codes for CSARVSGAIETQYF.

This clonotype was seen just once. The V and J genes are TRBV6-2 or TRBV6-3 and TRBJ2-7; TRBD2 agrees at 12 bases. CDR3 length equals 14 residues. The ends lost 8 bases at V and 6 bases at J; junction bases unmatched: 8. CDR1 is MNHEY and CDR2 is SVGEGT in the germline V gene. CDR3 residues: CASARTSGNGEQYF. The CDR3 DNA reads TGTGCCAGCGCCCGGACTAGCGGGAATGGCGAGCAGTACTTC.

The sample holds a few counts of this clonotype. The chain is built from TRBV11-2 and TRBJ2-7; TRBD2 agrees at 11 bases. The CDR3 runs 14 residues. The germline gives CDR1 SGHAT, CDR2 FQNNGV. Trimming removed 1 base from V and 10 bases from J; junction bases left unmatched: 6. The CDR3: CASSLAGLAGSQYF. The CDR3, as DNA: TGTGCCAGCAGCTTAGCCGGACTAGCGGGTTCTCAGTACTTC.

This clonotype has a handful of counts. The DNA for the CDR3 is TGTGCCTGGAGGGGGGACCGATCCGGGTCCTACGAGCAGTACTTC. It translates to CAWRGDRSGSYEQYF. This chain uses TRBV30 with TRBJ2-7; either TRBD1 or TRBD2 may supply D (5 bases each). CDR3 length equals 15 residues. V lost 3 bases and J 1 base, leaving 16 bases between the germline ends. Germline V CDR1 and CDR2: GTSNPN, SVGIG (reference sequence).

V is TRBV27 and J is TRBJ2-1; the D gene could be TRBD1 or TRBD2 (6 bases each). CDR1 and CDR2 from the germline V gene are MNHEY and SMNVEV (reference sequence). V lost 7 bases and J 8 bases, leaving 21 bases between the germline ends. The length of the CDR3 is 15 residues. Written as DNA, the CDR3 is TGTGCCAGCACCTTAGGGGGGCGGATGAGTGATGAGCAGTTCTTC. This translates into CASTLGGRMSDEQFF.

This clonotype has a count of ten or more. V and J are TRBV29-1 and TRBJ2-1, with 13 bases aligning to TRBD2. J was trimmed by 4 bases and V by 7 bases; bases with no gene match: 4. The CDR3 length is 14 residues. Germline lookup yields CDR1 SQVTM and CDR2 ANQGSEA. CDR3: CSATLAGGYNEQFF. DNA for the CDR3: TGCAGCGCTACACTAGCGGGAGGGTACAATGAGCAGTTCTTC.

This clonotype showed up many times. V and J are TRBV12-3 or TRBV12-4 and TRBJ1-2, with no clear D. The CDR3 has 13 amino acids. V lost 1 base to trimming and J lost 3 bases, with 6 bases between them. The CDR3 reads CASSLDADYGYTF. The CDR3 DNA is TGTGCCAGCAGTTTAGACGCAGACTATGGCTACACCTTC.

This clonotype was seen a handful of times. V is TRBV30 and J is TRBJ1-4; the D gene is possibly TRBD1 (5 bases). The CDR3 is made up of 15 amino acids. Trimming took 7 bases from V and 0 from J, leaving 15 bases between them. The germline V gene has CDR1 GTSNPN and CDR2 SVGIG (reference sequence). The CDR3 spells CALDRGTSTNEKLFF. The DNA of the CDR3 is TGTGCCTTAGATCGGGGCACCTCAACTAATGAAAAACTGTTTTTT.